The 22 T cell receptor beta chains given below trace back to one sample, sequenced in a study of blood T cell repertoires in COVID-19. Clones were read by immunoSEQ multiplex PCR, and TCRdb kept only the in-frame ones, dropping some. The table has fewer than 400,000 clones, over 70% seen once; the top ten hold just under 3%. Sequenced sample: peripheral blood. The receptors here all came from a man aged 25 to 45 with active or convalescent COVID-19.

The V call is TRBV6-1, the J call TRBJ2-1, with 11 bases fitting TRBD1. Germline lookup yields CDR1 MNHNS and CDR2 SASEGT. The V gene end was trimmed by 4 bases and the J gene end by 6 bases; junction bases not matched to a gene: 8. The CDR3 consists of 16 residues. In DNA form, the CDR3 reads TGTGCCAGCAGTGGCCTGGGGACAGGGGGTCCCAATGAGCAGTTCTTC. This codes for CASSGLGTGGPNEQFF.

This chain connects TRBV30 to TRBJ2-2; D remains ambiguous. The CDR3 length is 14 residues. The V gene lost 0 bases and the J gene lost 4 bases, with 9 bases spanning the gap. Germline V CDR1 and CDR2: GTSNPN, SVGIG (reference sequence). CDR3 sequence (DNA): TGTGCCTGGAGTGTATCTCCCAGCACCGGGGAGCTGTTTTTT. Its translation: CAWSVSPSTGELFF.

This clone was detected a few times. This chain joins TRBV28 and TRBJ1-6, with 10 bases identical to TRBD1. V gave up 6 bases and J gave up 14 bases; unmatched junction bases: 13. Germline V gene lookup returns CDR1 MDHEN and CDR2 SYDVKM. This CDR3 spans 15 amino acids. Written as DNA, the CDR3 is TGTGCCAGCAGGAGGGACAGGGGATATGTCTTCACCCTCCACTTT. Residues: CASRRDRGYVFTLHF. The full variable domain, with the rest looked up from reference TRBV28 and TRBJ1-6, is DVKVTQSSRYLVKRTGEKVFLECVQDMDHENMFWYRQDPGLGLRLIYFSYDVKMKEKGDIPEGYSVSREKKERFSLILESASTNQTSMYLCASRRDRGYVFTLHFGNGTRLTVT.

J is TRBJ2-1 and V is TRBV14; TRBD2 agrees at 9 bases. V trimming: 2 bases; J trimming: 4 bases; junction bases outside the gene matches: 3. The CDR3 spans 15 residues. Germline values: CDR1 SGHDN, CDR2 FVKESK. CDR3 loop: CASSQFSGGYNEQFF. The CDR3 DNA reads TGTGCCAGCAGCCAATTTAGCGGGGGTTACAATGAGCAGTTCTTC.

The chain is built from TRBV15 and TRBJ1-6; D uncertain. CDR3 size: 16 residues. The V and J ends lost 5 bases and 4 bases respectively, with 15 bases between them. Germline CDR1 is LNHNV and CDR2 is YYDKDF (reference sequence). CDR3 residues: CATSVTLRSYNSPLHF. The DNA of the CDR3 is TGTGCCACCAGCGTGACCCTTCGGAGTTATAATTCACCCCTCCACTTT.

The chain recombines TRBV30 with TRBJ2-7, with 9 bases matching TRBD1. The V and J ends lost 1 base and 1 base, in that order; junction bases with no gene match: 2. Per germline, CDR1 GTSNPN and CDR2 SVGIG (reference sequence). The CDR3 is 14 amino acids. CDR3 in amino acids: CAWSGGQGSYEQYF. CDR3 nucleotides: TGTGCCTGGAGTGGAGGACAGGGGTCCTACGAGCAGTACTTC.

The chain is built from TRBV9 and TRBJ2-1; D possibly corresponds to TRBD2 (8 bases). CDR1 is SGDLS and CDR2 is YYNGEE in the germline V gene. The V end lost 4 bases, the J end lost 6 bases, and 17 bases lay between the germline ends. The CDR3 is 15 residues long. In DNA form, the CDR3 reads TGTGCCAGCAGCCCCGAGGGGGCGGGAGGCAATGAGCAGTTCTTC. It codes for CASSPEGAGGNEQFF.

Only one count was recorded for this clone. CDR3 DNA: TGTGCCAGCAGTGATACTTTTTACCCAACAGGGATTGATGGCTACACCTTC. It yields the protein CASSDTFYPTGIDGYTF. The chain carries TRBV6-1 and TRBJ1-2, with a tentative D call TRBD1 (6 bases). The V gene's germline CDR1 is MNHNS and CDR2 SASEGT. The CDR3 has 17 residues. The V end lost 3 bases, the J end lost 6 bases, and 23 bases lay between the germline ends.

The rearrangement links TRBV6-1 to TRBJ1-2, with 10 bases identical to TRBD1. The germline gives CDR1 MNHNS, CDR2 SASEGT. Losses at the gene ends were 3 bases for V and 7 bases for J; bases not matched to a gene: 2. The CDR3 extends over 13 amino acids. The CDR3 DNA reads TGTGCCAGCAGTGACGGGACAGGGGTTGGCTACACCTTC. It is translated as CASSDGTGVGYTF.

The chain links TRBV28 to TRBJ2-7; D unclear. CDR1 MDHEN and CDR2 SYDVKM come from the germline V gene. V dropped 6 bases and J dropped 0 bases, with 12 bases sitting between them. The CDR3 sequence is 14 residues long. The CDR3 DNA sequence: TGTGCCAGCAGAAGTGTAGCCCTCTCCTACGAGCAGTACTTC. The encoded protein is CASRSVALSYEQYF.

The chain is built from TRBV6-2 or TRBV6-3 and TRBJ2-7; 8 nucleotides align to TRBD1. The CDR3 covers 16 residues. Germline V gene data show CDR1 as MNHEY and CDR2 as SVGEGT. Trimming cost V 5 bases and J 2 bases; bases outside gene matches: 11. Here the CDR3 reads CASSTSDRGAPYEQYF. Here the CDR3 DNA reads TGTGCCAGCAGTACCTCCGACAGGGGCGCACCCTACGAGCAGTACTTC.

The chain employs TRBV19 and TRBJ2-1, with TRBD1 matching 7 bases. The CDR3 loop spans 14 amino acids. Germline V gene data show CDR1 as LNHDA and CDR2 as SQIVND (reference sequence). Losses at the gene ends were 3 bases for V and 6 bases for J; bases not matched to a gene: 5. The CDR3 DNA follows: TGTGCCAGTAGTATCAGGGGGAAGATCAATGAGCAGTTCTTC. Translating it yields CASSIRGKINEQFF.

CDR3 DNA: TGTGCCAGCAGCCAAGAAATTGGGGCTAGAGGCTACACCTTC. This codes for CASSQEIGARGYTF. This chain uses TRBV14 with TRBJ1-2, with D perhaps TRBD1 (5 bases). The CDR3 has 14 residues. V gave up 0 bases and J gave up 8 bases, with 13 bases separating them. CDR1 and CDR2 from the germline V gene are SGHDN and FVKESK.

The CDR3 here is CASSLAMNTEAFF. The CDR3 DNA follows: TGTGCCAGCAGCCTCGCTATGAACACTGAAGCTTTCTTT. The rearrangement uses TRBV7-2 and TRBJ1-1; D uncertain. The V and J ends lost 5 bases and 0 bases respectively, with 7 bases between them. Germline CDR1 reads SGHTA; CDR2 reads FQGNSA. This CDR3 has 13 amino acids.

The V call is TRBV24-1, the J call TRBJ2-2; D uncertain. This CDR3 has 12 residues. V was cut by 4 bases and J by 6 bases, with 5 bases left in between. Per germline, CDR1 KGHDR and CDR2 SFDVKD. For the CDR3, the DNA is TGTGCCACCAGTGACCAGTCCGGGGAGCTGTTTTTT. Translation: CATSDQSGELFF.

This sequence joins TRBV19 and TRBJ1-2, with 9 bases identical to TRBD1. V lost 4 bases to trimming and J lost 8 bases; unmatched junction nucleotides: 5. This CDR3 comprises 13 residues. Germline V CDR1 and CDR2: LNHDA, SQIVND (reference sequence). The CDR3 DNA is TGTGCCAGTAGTACATGGACAGGGGCCGGCTACACCTTC. Amino acids: CASSTWTGAGYTF.

This clone has a single count. The chain uses TRBV6-2 or TRBV6-3 and TRBJ1-3; D is unclear. The germline gives CDR1 MNHEY, CDR2 SVGEGT. The V and J ends lost 7 bases and 5 bases respectively, with 15 bases between them. The CDR3 runs to 14 residues. CDR3 region: CASTPKERRNTIYF. The DNA for the CDR3 is TGTGCCAGCACCCCCAAGGAGAGGAGAAACACCATATATTTT.

The chain combines TRBV28 with TRBJ1-6; 8 bases are a match to TRBD1. CDR1 and CDR2 from the germline V gene are MDHEN and SYDVKM. This CDR3 spans 13 amino acids. J gave up 8 bases and V 8 bases, and 5 bases lay outside the gene matches. CDR3 sequence reads: CASRRGQDSPLHF. In DNA, the CDR3 is TGTGCCAGCCGAAGGGGACAGGATTCACCCCTCCACTTT.

The V gene is TRBV6-4, the J gene TRBJ2-3; D perhaps matches TRBD2 (7 bases). CDR1 and CDR2 from the germline V gene are MRHNA and SNTAGT. V lost 3 bases, J lost 3 bases, and 13 bases lay in between. The length of the CDR3 is 15 residues. The CDR3 reads CASSEGGPGTDTQYF. The CDR3 DNA is TGTGCCAGCAGTGAGGGGGGGCCCGGGACAGATACGCAGTATTTT.

This chain joins TRBV4-1 and TRBJ1-2; D unresolved. Trimming removed 1 base at V and 7 bases at J, with 13 bases between. The CDR3 contains 14 residues. The germline CDR1 and CDR2 sequences are MGHRA and YSYEKL. CDR3 sequence reads: CASSQAMSPSGYTF. The CDR3 coding sequence is TGCGCCAGCAGCCAAGCTATGTCACCCTCTGGCTACACCTTC.

The chain combines TRBV6-5 with TRBJ1-2; D gene unclear. Germline V gene lookup returns CDR1 MNHEY and CDR2 SVGAGI. Trimming took 6 bases from V and 2 from J, leaving 7 bases between them. The CDR3 is made up of 12 amino acids. The CDR3 sequence: CASRLDNYGYTF. Written as DNA, the CDR3 is TGTGCCAGCAGACTAGACAACTATGGCTACACCTTC.

This clone was seen a few times. The chain has TRBV30 and TRBJ1-2, with 7 bases identical to TRBD1. There are 16 residues in the CDR3. J gave up 3 bases and V 0 bases, and 10 bases lay outside the gene matches. CDR1 is GTSNPN, CDR2 SVGIG, per germline (reference sequence). Here the CDR3 reads CAWSVFDREFDYGYTF. The DNA for the CDR3 is TGTGCCTGGAGTGTATTTGACAGGGAATTTGACTATGGCTACACCTTC. The full variable domain, its missing parts supplied by reference TRBV30 and TRBJ1-2, is SQTIHQWPATLVQPVGSPLSLECTVEGTSNPNLYWYRQAAGRGLQLLFYSVGIGQISSEVPQNLSASRPQDRQFILSSKKLLLSDSGFYLCAWSVFDREFDYGYTFGSGTRLTVV.